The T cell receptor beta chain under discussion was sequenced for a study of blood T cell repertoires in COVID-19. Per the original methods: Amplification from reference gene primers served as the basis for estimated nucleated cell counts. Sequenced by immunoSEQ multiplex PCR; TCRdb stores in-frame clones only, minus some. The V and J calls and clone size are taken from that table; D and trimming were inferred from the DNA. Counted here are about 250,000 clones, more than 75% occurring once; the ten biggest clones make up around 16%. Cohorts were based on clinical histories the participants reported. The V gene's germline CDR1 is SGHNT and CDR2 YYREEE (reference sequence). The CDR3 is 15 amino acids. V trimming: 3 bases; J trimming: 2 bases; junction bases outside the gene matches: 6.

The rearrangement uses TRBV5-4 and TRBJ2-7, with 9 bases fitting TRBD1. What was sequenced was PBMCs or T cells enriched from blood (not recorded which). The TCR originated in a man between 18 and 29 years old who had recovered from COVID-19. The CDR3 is CASSSPGQGTYEQYF. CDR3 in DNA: TGTGCCAGCAGCTCCCCGGGACAGGGTACCTACGAGCAGTACTTC.